These 19 T cell receptor beta chains originate from one sample sequenced in a study of OX40 agonist ivuxolimab in advanced cancers. Profiled with immunoSEQ multiplex PCR; TCRdb holds only in-frame clones, not every one. This sample has about 100,000 clones, with about 87% found just once. Sequenced material: CD4+ or CD8+ T cells sorted from blood, taken in a trial of the OX40 agonist ivuxolimab. The receptors shown here come from an adult with an advanced solid tumor such as melanoma, head and neck, liver or kidney cancer.

The chain links TRBV18 to TRBJ1-3; D not certain. The germline gives CDR1 KGHSH, CDR2 LQKENI. The V end was cut by 2 bases, the J end by 3 bases, with 17 bases between. This CDR3 is built from 17 residues. DNA for the CDR3: TGTGCCAGCTCACCAAGGGCCGGTGGAAGGGATGGAAACACCATATATTTT. Translation: CASSPRAGGRDGNTIYF.

This clone was seen ten or more times. CDR3 loop: CASSEAAGANGYTF. The CDR3 coding sequence is TGCGCCAGCAGCGAGGCGGCGGGGGCAAATGGCTACACCTTC. The rearrangement joins TRBV10-2 to TRBJ1-2, with a tentative D call TRBD1 (6 bases). Germline V gene data show CDR1 as WSHSY and CDR2 as SAAADI. The CDR3 is made up of 14 amino acids. V was shortened by 6 bases and J by 6 bases, with 17 bases between the two germline ends.

The gene calls are TRBV27 and TRBJ2-3; 11 bases fit TRBD2. The CDR3 runs to 13 residues. CDR1 is MNHEY, CDR2 SMNVEV, per germline (reference sequence). With 8 bases clipped from V and 12 bases from J, the junction kept 10 bases outside the gene matches. CDR3 DNA sequence: TGTGCCAGCGGACCAGGGACTAGCGGCGCTCAGTATTTT. This gives the protein CASGPGTSGAQYF.

This chain joins TRBV7-2 and TRBJ1-1; the D gene is possibly TRBD1 (5 bases). The CDR3 spans 16 residues. V lost 0 bases to trimming and J lost 10 bases, with 21 bases between them. Germline CDR1 SGHTA, CDR2 FQGNSA. The CDR3 DNA reads TGTGCCAGCAGCTTAGCGTCCGGGACGGCCGGGGGGGGAGCTTTCTTT. It codes for CASSLASGTAGGGAFF.

The table lists this clone with a count of one. CDR3 in amino acids: CASSLNGGGTGELFF. CDR3 in DNA: TGTGCCAGCAGTTTAAACGGGGGCGGCACCGGGGAGCTGTTTTTT. This chain uses TRBV28 with TRBJ2-2; D is perhaps TRBD1 or TRBD2 (6 bases each). V lost 2 bases and J lost 4, with 11 bases in between. Germline V gene sequence: CDR1 MDHEN, CDR2 SYDVKM. This CDR3 contains 15 residues. Filled out from reference TRBV28 and TRBJ2-2, the complete variable domain reads DVKVTQSSRYLVKRTGEKVFLECVQDMDHENMFWYRQDPGLGLRLIYFSYDVKMKEKGDIPEGYSVSREKKERFSLILESASTNQTSMYLCASSLNGGGTGELFFGEGSRLTVL.

The gene calls are TRBV6-6 and TRBJ1-2; D ambiguous. This CDR3 contains 14 residues. Between the trimmed V and J ends, which lost 6 bases and 4 bases, there was a span of 15 bases. The germline V gene encodes CDR1 MNHNY and CDR2 SVGAGI (reference sequence). CDR3 nucleotides: TGTGCCAGCAGCCAAAGCCCCGGGATCTATGGCTACACCTTC. Translating it yields CASSQSPGIYGYTF.

This chain links TRBV4-3 with TRBJ2-2; the D gene is possibly TRBD2 (5 bases). Germline loops: CDR1 LGHNA, CDR2 YSLEER. Trimming stripped 4 bases from V and 1 base from J, with 16 bases between. The CDR3 has 17 residues. In DNA, the CDR3 is TGCGCCAGCAGCCGGTCAACTAGGACGGTGAACACCGGGGAGCTGTTTTTT. Protein sequence: CASSRSTRTVNTGELFF.

This clone was recorded many times. The rearrangement uses TRBV6-6 and TRBJ2-5; TRBD2 might be the D (5 bases). The V and J ends lost 5 bases and 2 bases respectively, with 9 bases between them. Germline V gene sequence: CDR1 MNHNY, CDR2 SVGAGI (reference sequence). The CDR3 has 13 residues. The CDR3 coding sequence is TGTGCCAGCAGTCAAACTAGACAAGAGACCCAGTACTTC. It specifies CASSQTRQETQYF.

The V and J genes are TRBV30 and TRBJ1-3; D remains unclear. This CDR3 contains 13 residues. Looked up from germline, CDR1 is GTSNPN and CDR2 is SVGIG (reference sequence). Trimming took 5 bases from V and 0 from J, leaving 8 bases between them. CDR3 sequence: CAWDITSGNTIYF. DNA of the CDR3: TGTGCCTGGGACATTACCTCTGGAAACACCATATATTTT.

This clone was seen once. V gene TRBV18 combines with J gene TRBJ1-1; D perhaps matches TRBD1 (5 bases). Germline V lookup: CDR1 KGHSH, CDR2 LQKENI. CDR3 length: 14 residues. The V end was cut by 3 bases, the J end by 5 bases, with 13 bases between. The CDR3 protein is CASSPPLRGTEAFF. Written as DNA, the CDR3 is TGTGCCAGCTCACCGCCTTTGCGGGGGACTGAAGCTTTCTTT.

J is TRBJ2-7 and V is TRBV5-6; possibly TRBD1 for D (6 bases). From germline, CDR1 is SGHDT and CDR2 YYEEEE. The CDR3 runs to 14 residues. V dropped 3 bases and J dropped 1 base, with 11 bases sitting between them. CDR3 sequence reads: CASSWWTVSYEQYF. CDR3 nucleotides: TGTGCCAGCAGCTGGTGGACAGTGTCCTACGAGCAGTACTTC.

This rearrangement joins TRBV7-2 to TRBJ1-2; D remains ambiguous. From germline, CDR1 is SGHTA and CDR2 FQGNSA. The CDR3 sequence is 10 residues long. V was shortened by 4 bases and J by 5 bases, with 2 bases between the two germline ends. Here the CDR3 DNA reads TGTGCCAGCAGCTCATATGGCTACACCTTC. Amino acid sequence: CASSSYGYTF.

The chain links TRBV14 to TRBJ1-2; D is ambiguous. The CDR3 spans 14 residues. Germline V gene data show CDR1 as SGHDN and CDR2 as FVKESK. Trimming shortened V by 0 bases and J by 2 bases, and 7 bases separated the two germline ends. The CDR3 nucleotides read TGTGCCAGCAGCCAAGACCAGCGGAACTATGGCTACACCTTC. It encodes CASSQDQRNYGYTF.

V and J are TRBV28 and TRBJ1-2; 7 bases are a match to TRBD1. The V gene end was trimmed by 8 bases and the J gene end by 0 bases; junction bases not matched to a gene: 3. The CDR3 contains 13 residues. Germline CDR1 reads MDHEN; CDR2 reads SYDVKM. The CDR3 is CASFDRANYGYTF. The CDR3 region has the DNA TGTGCCAGCTTCGACAGGGCTAACTATGGCTACACCTTC.

The chain recombines TRBV2 with TRBJ2-7; 8 bases fit TRBD1. Trimming removed 4 bases from V and 4 bases from J; junction bases left unmatched: 3. CDR3 length equals 13 residues. CDR1 and CDR2 from the germline V gene are SNHLY and FYNNEI. The CDR3 bases are TGTGCCAGCAGTGGGACAGGGCAGTACGAGCAGTACTTC. This codes for CASSGTGQYEQYF.

This clone was observed a single time. The chain links TRBV7-9 to TRBJ1-3, with D possibly being TRBD1 (5 bases). This CDR3 has 14 amino acids. V lost 1 base and J lost 2, with 6 bases in between. Germline-derived CDR1 and CDR2 are SEHNR and FQNEAQ (reference sequence). The CDR3 DNA sequence: TGTGCCAGCAGCTTAGGGGGGACTGGAAACACCATATATTTT. Residues: CASSLGGTGNTIYF.

The V gene is TRBV7-9, the J gene TRBJ1-2; D remains ambiguous. V lost 1 base, J lost 8 bases, and 8 bases lay in between. There are 12 residues in the CDR3. Germline V gene sequence: CDR1 SEHNR, CDR2 FQNEAQ (reference sequence). CDR3 sequence: CASSLEEGGYTF. For the CDR3, the DNA is TGTGCCAGCAGCTTAGAAGAGGGAGGCTACACCTTC.

This chain joins TRBV5-1 and TRBJ2-1; 10 bases align to TRBD2. CDR1 is SGHRS and CDR2 is YFSETQ in the germline V gene. J gave up 10 bases and V 4 bases, and 5 bases lay outside the gene matches. CDR3 length: 13 amino acids. The CDR3 spells CASSSGGAREQFF. As DNA, the CDR3 is TGCGCCAGCAGCAGCGGGGGGGCTCGAGAGCAGTTCTTC.

J is TRBJ1-1 and V is TRBV5-4; TRBD1 agrees at 7 bases. This CDR3 is built from 13 residues. CDR1 SGHNT and CDR2 YYREEE come from the germline V gene (reference sequence). Trimming took 1 base from V and 3 from J; bases not matched to a gene: 0. CDR3 loop: CASSLTGDTEAFF. In DNA form, the CDR3 reads TGTGCCAGCAGCTTGACAGGGGACACTGAAGCTTTCTTT.